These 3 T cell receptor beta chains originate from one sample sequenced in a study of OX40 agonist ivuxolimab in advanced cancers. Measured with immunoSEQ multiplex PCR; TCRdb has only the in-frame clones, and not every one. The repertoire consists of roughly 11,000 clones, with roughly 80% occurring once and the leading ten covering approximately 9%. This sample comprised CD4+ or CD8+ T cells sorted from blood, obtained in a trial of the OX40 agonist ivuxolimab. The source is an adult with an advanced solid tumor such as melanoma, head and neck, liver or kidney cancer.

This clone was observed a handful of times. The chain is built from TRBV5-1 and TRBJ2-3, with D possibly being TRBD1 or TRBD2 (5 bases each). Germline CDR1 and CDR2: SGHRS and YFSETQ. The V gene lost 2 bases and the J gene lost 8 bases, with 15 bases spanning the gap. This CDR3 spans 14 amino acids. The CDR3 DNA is TGCGCCAGCAGCTTCAGGGACCCCCGGACTACGCAGTATTTT. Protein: CASSFRDPRTTQYF.

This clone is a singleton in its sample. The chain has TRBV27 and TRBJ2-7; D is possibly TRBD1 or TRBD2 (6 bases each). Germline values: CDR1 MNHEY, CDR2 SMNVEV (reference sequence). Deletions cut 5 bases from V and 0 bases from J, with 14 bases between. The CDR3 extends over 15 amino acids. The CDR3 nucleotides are TGTGCCAGCAGTGAAGAGGGGGGATCCTCCTACGAGCAGTACTTC. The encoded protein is CASSEEGGSSYEQYF.

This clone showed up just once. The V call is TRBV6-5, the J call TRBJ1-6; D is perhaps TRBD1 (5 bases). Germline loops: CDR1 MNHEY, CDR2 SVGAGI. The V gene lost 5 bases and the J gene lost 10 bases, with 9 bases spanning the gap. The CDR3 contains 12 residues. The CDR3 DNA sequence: TGTGCCAGCAGTCCCAGGGACTCACCCCTCCACTTT. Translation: CASSPRDSPLHF.